Sequencing of this T cell receptor (beta chain) was carried out in a study of Ad26.COV2.S vaccination and SARS-CoV-2 variants. The table came from immunoSEQ multiplex PCR; TCRdb's copy has only in-frame clones and leaves some out. This sample has about 440,000 clones, with about 92% found just once. Treatment indicated: approximately 18 received Ad26.COV2.S at low or high dose, single or two shots; 5 received placebo; per-sample allocation not given. Samples came from day 63 after the first vaccine or placebo injection. Within Boston, the person who donated was an adult of 18-55 years. In the vaccine, an Ad26 vector expressed the SARS-CoV-2 spike of the Wuhan strain. The CDR3 is 16 residues long. Trimming removed 5 bases from V and 2 bases from J, with 16 bases in between. Germline V CDR1 and CDR2: SGHRS, YFSETQ. Notes on the study in general: Comparable non-spike TCR breadth was observed in vaccine and placebo recipients.

About this clone: Its antigen is as yet unknown.

The chain employs TRBV5-1 and TRBJ2-2; TRBD2 is a possible D gene (5 bases). This clonotype was obtained from a person between 18 and 65 years old who received the Ad26.COV2.S COVID-19 vaccine or a placebo. Sample: peripheral blood, taken in a trial of Ad26.COV2.S vaccine versus placebo. The CDR3 spells CASSDVGRTNTGELFF. In DNA form, the CDR3 reads TGCGCCAGCAGTGATGTGGGCCGGACTAACACCGGGGAGCTGTTTTTT.